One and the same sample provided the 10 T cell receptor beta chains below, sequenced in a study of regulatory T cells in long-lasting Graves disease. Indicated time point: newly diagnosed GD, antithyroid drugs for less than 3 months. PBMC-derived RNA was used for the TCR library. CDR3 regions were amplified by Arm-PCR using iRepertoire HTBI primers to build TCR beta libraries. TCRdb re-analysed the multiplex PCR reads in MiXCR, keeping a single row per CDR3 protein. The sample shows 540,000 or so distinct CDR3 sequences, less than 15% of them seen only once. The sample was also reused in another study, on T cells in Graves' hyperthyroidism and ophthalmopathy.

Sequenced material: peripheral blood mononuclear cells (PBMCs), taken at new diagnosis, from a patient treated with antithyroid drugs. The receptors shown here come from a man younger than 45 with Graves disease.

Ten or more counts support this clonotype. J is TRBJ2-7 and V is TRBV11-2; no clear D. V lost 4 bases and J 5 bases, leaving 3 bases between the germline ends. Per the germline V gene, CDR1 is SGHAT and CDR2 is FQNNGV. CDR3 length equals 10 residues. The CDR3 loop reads CASSYHEQYF. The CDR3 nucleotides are TGTGCCAGCAGCTACCACGAGCAGTACTTC.

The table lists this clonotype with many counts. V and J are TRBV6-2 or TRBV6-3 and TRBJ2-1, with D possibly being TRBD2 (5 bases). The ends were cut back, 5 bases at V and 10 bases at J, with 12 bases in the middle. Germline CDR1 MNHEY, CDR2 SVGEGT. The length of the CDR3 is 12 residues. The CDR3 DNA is TGTGCCAGCAGTAGAAGAGGGCGAGAGCAGTTCTTC. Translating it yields CASSRRGREQFF.

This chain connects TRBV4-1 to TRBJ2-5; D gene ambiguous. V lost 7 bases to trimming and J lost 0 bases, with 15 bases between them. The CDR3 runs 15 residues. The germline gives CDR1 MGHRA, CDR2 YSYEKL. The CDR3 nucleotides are TGCGCCAGCAAGCTGGAACACCGGTACCAAGAGACCCAGTACTTC. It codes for CASKLEHRYQETQYF.

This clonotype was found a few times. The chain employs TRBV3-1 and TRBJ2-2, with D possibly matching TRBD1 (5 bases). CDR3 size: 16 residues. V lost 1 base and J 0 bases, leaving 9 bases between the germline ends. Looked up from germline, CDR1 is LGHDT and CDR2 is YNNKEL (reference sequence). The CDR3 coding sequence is TGTGCCAGCAGCCAAGTTGGCAGGGCGAACACCGGGGAGCTGTTTTTT. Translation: CASSQVGRANTGELFF. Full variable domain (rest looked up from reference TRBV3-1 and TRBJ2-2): DTAVSQTPKYLVTQMGNDKSIKCEQNLGHDTMYWYKQDSKKFLKIMFSYNNKELIINETVPNRFSPKSPDKAHLNLHINSLELGDSAVYFCASSQVGRANTGELFFGEGSRLTVL.

Here the CDR3 reads CASSYGGESDTQYF. In DNA, the CDR3 is TGTGCCAGCAGTTACGGGGGTGAATCAGATACGCAGTATTTT. The gene calls are TRBV6-5 and TRBJ2-3, with D perhaps matching TRBD1 or TRBD2 (5 bases each). Trimming left V 2 bases short and J 4 bases short, with 10 bases between. The V gene's germline CDR1 is MNHEY and CDR2 SVGAGI. CDR3 length equals 14 residues.

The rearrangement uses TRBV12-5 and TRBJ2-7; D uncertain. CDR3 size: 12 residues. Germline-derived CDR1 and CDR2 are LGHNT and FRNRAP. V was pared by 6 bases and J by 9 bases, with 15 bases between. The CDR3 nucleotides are TGTGCTAGTGGGCATAAGGGTGTCGGGCAGTACTTC. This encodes CASGHKGVGQYF.

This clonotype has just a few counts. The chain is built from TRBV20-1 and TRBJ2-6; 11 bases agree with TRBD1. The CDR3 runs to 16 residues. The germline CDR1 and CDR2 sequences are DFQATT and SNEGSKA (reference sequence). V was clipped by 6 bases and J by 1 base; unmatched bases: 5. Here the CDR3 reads CSAQDRGPSGANVLTF. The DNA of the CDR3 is TGCAGTGCCCAGGACAGGGGGCCATCTGGGGCCAACGTCCTGACTTTC.

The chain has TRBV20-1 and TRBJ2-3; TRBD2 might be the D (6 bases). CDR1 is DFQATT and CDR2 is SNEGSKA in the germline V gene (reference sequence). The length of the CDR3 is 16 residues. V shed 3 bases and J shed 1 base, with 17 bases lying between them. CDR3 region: CSAREGLLGRTDTQYF. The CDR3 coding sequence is TGCAGTGCTAGGGAGGGACTTTTGGGGCGCACAGATACGCAGTATTTT.

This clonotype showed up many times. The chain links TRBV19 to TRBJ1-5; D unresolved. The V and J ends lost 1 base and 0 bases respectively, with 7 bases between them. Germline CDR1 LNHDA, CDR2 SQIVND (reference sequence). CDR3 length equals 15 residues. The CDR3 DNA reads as TGTGCCAGTAGTATAGTTTGGGTTAGCAATCAGCCCCAGCATTTT. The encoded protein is CASSIVWVSNQPQHF.

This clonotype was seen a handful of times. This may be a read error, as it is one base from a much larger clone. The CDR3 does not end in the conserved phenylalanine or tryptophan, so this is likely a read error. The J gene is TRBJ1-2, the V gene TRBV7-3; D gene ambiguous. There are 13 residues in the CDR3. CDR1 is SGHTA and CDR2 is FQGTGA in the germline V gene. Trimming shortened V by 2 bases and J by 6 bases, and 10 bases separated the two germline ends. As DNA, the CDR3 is TGTGCCAGCAGCTTAGGGTACGGGGATGGCTACACCCTC. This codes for CASSLGYGDGYTL.